The 20 T cell receptor beta chains below come from one sample, sequenced in a study of T cells in Graves' hyperthyroidism and ophthalmopathy. TCR beta CDR3 region amplification was performed from RNA transcripts. A set of HTBI primers served as the primers for a first-round RT-PCR of the TCR CDR3. In TCRdb, the multiplex PCR reads were re-called with MiXCR into one record per CDR3 protein. This sample has nearly 600,000 distinct CDR3 sequences; 14% occur once, and the top ten carry approximately 6.4%. Material for sequencing was blood. The receptor source for this set is a woman between 18 and 30 years old with Graves' ophthalmopathy.

This clonotype was detected only a few times. Here the CDR3 reads CASTLTGTRNGYTF. Written as DNA, the CDR3 is TGTGCCAGCACCTTAACCGGGACAAGGAATGGCTACACCTTC. The chain combines TRBV28 with TRBJ1-2, with TRBD1 as a possible D gene (6 bases). This CDR3 is built from 14 residues. Germline V gives CDR1 MDHEN, CDR2 SYDVKM. The ends were cut back, 7 bases at V and 6 bases at J, with 18 bases in the middle.

This clonotype came up a few times. The chain links TRBV7-9 to TRBJ1-2; no clear D gene. In germline, CDR1 is SEHNR, CDR2 FQNEAQ (reference sequence). V lost 4 bases and J 8 bases, leaving 17 bases between the germline ends. The CDR3 loop spans 14 amino acids. The CDR3 region is CASSSVLSGEGYTF. The CDR3, as DNA: TGTGCCAGCAGCTCTGTTTTATCTGGGGAGGGCTACACCTTC.

This clonotype was seen repeatedly, ten times or more. This chain connects TRBV14 to TRBJ2-2; TRBD1 agrees at 8 bases. The CDR3 extends over 14 amino acids. Germline V gene lookup returns CDR1 SGHDN and CDR2 FVKESK. Trimming at V came to 6 bases and at J to 4 bases, leaving 4 bases not matched to a gene. The DNA for the CDR3 is TGTGCCAGCAGTTGGGACAGGCGCACCGGGGAGCTGTTTTTT. Protein product: CASSWDRRTGELFF.

This rearrangement joins TRBV10-3 to TRBJ2-1; D might be TRBD2 (6 bases). V lost 6 bases, J lost 5 bases, and 11 bases lay in between. There are 13 residues in the CDR3. CDR1 ENHRY and CDR2 SYGVKD come from the germline V gene. The CDR3 protein is CAIRFGGDNEQFF. The CDR3 region has the DNA TGTGCCATCAGATTCGGGGGAGACAATGAGCAGTTCTTC.

In its sample, this clonotype was seen a few times. The chain couples TRBV5-6 to TRBJ2-1, with 7 bases lining up with TRBD1. Germline values: CDR1 SGHDT, CDR2 YYEEEE. J was trimmed by 7 bases and V by 5 bases; bases with no gene match: 6. The CDR3 is 13 amino acids. The CDR3 DNA follows: TGTGCCAGCAGAATCGGGACAGTTAATGAGCAGTTCTTC. It translates to CASRIGTVNEQFF.

This clonotype was detected ten times or more. V and J are TRBV7-9 and TRBJ2-7; D is unclear. Trimming took 5 bases from V and 1 from J, leaving 9 bases between them. CDR1 and CDR2 from the germline V gene are SEHNR and FQNEAQ (reference sequence). The CDR3 runs to 13 residues. The CDR3 sequence: CASSAPPSYEQYF. DNA for the CDR3: TGTGCCAGCAGCGCCCCGCCTTCCTACGAGCAGTACTTC.

The chain has TRBV27 and TRBJ1-3; D is unclear. CDR1 and CDR2 from the germline V gene are MNHEY and SMNVEV (reference sequence). V was shortened by 2 bases and J by 2 bases, with 10 bases between the two germline ends. This CDR3 region has 15 residues. CDR3 residues: CASSLGPSPGNTIYF. The CDR3, as DNA: TGTGCCAGCAGTTTAGGGCCGAGCCCTGGAAACACCATATATTTT.

This clonotype came up many times. The chain carries TRBV2 and TRBJ1-5; D unresolved. Trimming removed 6 bases at V and 0 bases at J, with 9 bases between. CDR3 length: 14 residues. Per germline, CDR1 SNHLY and CDR2 FYNNEI. The CDR3 sequence is CASRDTYSNQPQHF. The DNA for the CDR3 is TGTGCCAGCAGAGACACGTATAGCAATCAGCCCCAGCATTTT.

This clonotype showed up many times. The chain uses TRBV7-9 and TRBJ2-3, with TRBD2 as a possible D gene (5 bases). Germline values: CDR1 SEHNR, CDR2 FQNEAQ (reference sequence). The CDR3 has 15 residues. Trimming pared 1 base from V and 2 bases from J, leaving 10 bases between. The CDR3 sequence is CASSLVVRDTDTQYF. DNA of the CDR3: TGTGCCAGCAGCTTAGTTGTACGGGACACAGATACGCAGTATTTT.

This clonotype showed up just a few times. J is TRBJ1-4 and V is TRBV12-3 or TRBV12-4, with a tentative D call TRBD1 (5 bases). Trimming took 2 bases from V and 8 from J, leaving 12 bases between them. The CDR3 consists of 14 residues. Here the CDR3 reads CASSLPGTGEKLFF. As DNA, the CDR3 is TGTGCCAGCAGTTTACCGGGGACCGGAGAAAAACTGTTTTTT.

This clonotype was found once. A much larger clone lies one base from this, so it may be a read error. The chain is built from TRBV7-8 and TRBJ2-7, with D uncertain. Germline V lookup: CDR1 SGHVS, CDR2 FQNEAQ. The CDR3 is made up of 11 amino acids. This chain's CDR3 is CTSSKVYEQYF. For the CDR3, the DNA is TGTACCAGCAGCAAAGTCTACGAGCAGTACTTC. Looking up the rest from reference TRBV7-8 and TRBJ2-7 gives the full variable domain: GAGVSQSPRYKVAKRGQDVALRCDPISGHVSLFWYQQALGQGPEFLTYFQNEAQLDKSGLPSDRFFAERPEGSVSTLKIQRTQQEDSAVYLCTSSKVYEQYFGPGTRLTVT.

This clonotype was seen many times. The chain couples TRBV4-1 to TRBJ2-5, with 11 bases lining up with TRBD2. This CDR3 has 16 residues. The V segment lost 0 bases and the J segment 5 bases; nucleotides outside the gene matches: 5. The germline V gene encodes CDR1 MGHRA and CDR2 YSYEKL. The CDR3 DNA reads TGCGCCAGCAGCCAAGATGTAGCGGGAGGGCGGGAGACCCAGTACTTC. This sequence encodes CASSQDVAGGRETQYF.

The V gene is TRBV20-1, the J gene TRBJ2-2; TRBD1 agrees at 7 bases. The CDR3 sequence is 16 residues long. The germline V gene has CDR1 DFQATT and CDR2 SNEGSKA (reference sequence). The V and J ends lost 6 bases and 0 bases, in that order; junction bases with no gene match: 10. CDR3 loop: CSARGGDRANTGELFF. CDR3 DNA: TGCAGTGCGAGGGGTGGAGACAGGGCGAACACCGGGGAGCTGTTTTTT.

In this sample, this clonotype turned up a few times. The V gene is TRBV4-1, the J gene TRBJ1-3, with TRBD1 matching over 7 bases. This CDR3 has 17 amino acids. V shed 1 base and J 0 bases; nucleotides not matched to a gene: 6. CDR1 is MGHRA and CDR2 is YSYEKL in the germline V gene. The CDR3 nucleotides read TGCGCCAGCAGCCAAGGTTGGGACAGATTCTCTGGAAACACCATATATTTT. Amino acids: CASSQGWDRFSGNTIYF.

In its sample, this clonotype was seen many times. The chain recombines TRBV12-3 or TRBV12-4 with TRBJ2-5, with unresolved D. The V end lost 6 bases, the J end lost 5 bases, and 7 bases lay between the germline ends. The CDR3 sequence is 11 residues long. CDR3: CASSLLETQYF. The CDR3 bases are TGTGCCAGCAGCCTCTTGGAGACCCAGTACTTC.

This clonotype was recorded many times. The rearrangement links TRBV6-5 to TRBJ1-1; D is unclear. CDR1 and CDR2 from the germline V gene are MNHEY and SVGAGI. Trimming took 0 bases from V and 11 from J, leaving 7 bases between them. The CDR3 loop spans 11 amino acids. CDR3 coding DNA: TGTGCCAGCAGTTACTCGGGTGCGGCTTTCTTT. Translated: CASSYSGAAFF.

This clonotype showed up many times. The chain has TRBV24-1 and TRBJ1-1; D unclear. The ends were cut back, 5 bases at V and 2 bases at J, with 14 bases in the middle. CDR1 and CDR2 from the germline V gene are KGHDR and SFDVKD. The CDR3 runs to 15 residues. This CDR3 is CATSANDVGNTEAFF. CDR3 sequence (DNA): TGTGCCACCAGTGCCAATGACGTCGGAAACACTGAAGCTTTCTTT.

This rearrangement joins TRBV11-1 to TRBJ1-1, with TRBD1 matching over 7 bases. Germline lookup yields CDR1 SGHAT and CDR2 FQDESV (reference sequence). The ends lost 4 bases at V and 5 bases at J; junction bases unmatched: 13. The CDR3 contains 16 residues. The CDR3: CASSSSQGGAGTEAFF. The CDR3 nucleotides read TGTGCCAGCAGCTCATCGCAAGGGGGCGCAGGTACTGAAGCTTTCTTT.

This clonotype was counted at least ten times. The chain links TRBV11-3 to TRBJ1-1; 7 bases fit TRBD1. Trimming cost V 6 bases and J 1 base; bases outside gene matches: 5. Per the germline V gene, CDR1 is SGHNT and CDR2 is YENEEA. CDR3 length: 14 residues. The CDR3 DNA reads as TGTGCCAGCAGGGGGGGGGACAGGAACACTGAAGCTTTCTTT. Translating it yields CASRGGDRNTEAFF.

This clonotype was recorded at least ten times. V is TRBV5-1 and J is TRBJ2-7; maybe TRBD1 (5 bases). CDR3 length: 11 amino acids. The germline CDR1 and CDR2 sequences are SGHRS and YFSETQ. V lost 5 bases to trimming and J lost 5 bases, with 8 bases between them. CDR3 nucleotide sequence: TGCGCCAGCAGAGAACAGGACGAGCAGTACTTC. It codes for CASREQDEQYF.